This record concerns one TCR beta chain sequence. The antigen is not known. Profiled with immunoSEQ multiplex PCR; TCRdb holds only in-frame clones, not every one. The sample shows roughly 30,000 clones, 96% of them seen only once. This specimen belongs to a study of regulatory and conventional T cells in RAG deficiency. The study's findings and limits: Shorter CDR3s in all patient subsets; >90% Treg-Tconv overlap in Omenn. Omenn CD25-high CD127-low cells may be activated cells, not true Tregs. Omenn syndrome and CID/AS patients had about 100-fold fewer unique Treg TCR beta sequences, versus approximately 10-fold elsewhere. Shannon entropy fell and Simpson indices rose in RAG-deficient patients.

The sorted conventional CD4+ T cells were CD25-low and CD127-high, with genomic DNA sequenced. The V gene end was trimmed by 2 bases and the J gene end by 1 base; junction bases not matched to a gene: 1. Germline V lookup: CDR1 MGHRA, CDR2 YSYEKL. The CDR3 spans 14 residues. This sample was also put to use in a study of regulatory T cells. Per that paper: Primers: 52 TRBV forward and 13 TRBJ reverse.

The TCR sequence derives from a human donor in good health. The specimen was CD25- CD4+ T cells sorted from blood. V usage is TRBV4-1 and J usage is TRBJ1-1; 7 positions agree with TRBD1. CDR3 amino acids: CASSQRQGNTEAFF. The DNA for the CDR3 is TGCGCCAGCAGCCAAAGACAGGGGAACACTGAAGCTTTCTTT.